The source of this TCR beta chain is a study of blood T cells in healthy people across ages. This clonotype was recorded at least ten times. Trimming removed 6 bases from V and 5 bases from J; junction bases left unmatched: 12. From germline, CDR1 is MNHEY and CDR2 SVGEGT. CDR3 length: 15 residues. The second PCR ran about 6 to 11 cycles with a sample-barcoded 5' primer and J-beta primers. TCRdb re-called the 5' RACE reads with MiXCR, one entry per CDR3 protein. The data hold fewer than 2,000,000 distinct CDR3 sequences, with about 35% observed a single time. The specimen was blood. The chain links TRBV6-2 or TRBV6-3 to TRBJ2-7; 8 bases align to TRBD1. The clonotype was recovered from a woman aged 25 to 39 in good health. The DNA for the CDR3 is TGTGCCAGCAGGGGTGACGGACAGGGATTCCACGAGCAGTACTTC. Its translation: CASRGDGQGFHEQYF.